This TCR beta chain was documented in a study of blood T cell repertoires in COVID-19. TCRdb's copy holds only in-frame clones and misses some; the assay was immunoSEQ multiplex PCR. The table records 200,000 or so clones, around four fifths of them present only once. From germline, CDR1 is SGHRS and CDR2 YFSETQ. V gave up 4 bases and J gave up 7 bases, with 11 bases separating them. The length of the CDR3 is 13 residues. Sequenced material: peripheral blood. V gene TRBV5-1 combines with J gene TRBJ2-2; D unresolved. The origin of this receptor is a woman aged 80 or over with COVID-19, enrolled during active disease. The CDR3 spells CASSPEQIGELFF. DNA of the CDR3: TGCGCCAGCAGCCCCGAACAGATCGGGGAGCTGTTTTTT.